This TCR beta chain was sequenced during a study of cytomegalovirus exposure and HLA in healthy donors. Study-level background: Around 78 million unique TCR sequences came from HLA-typed donors in an early release.

The PCR contained 60 Vbeta and 13 Jbeta primers. Produced via immunoSEQ multiplex PCR; TCRdb's table is partial and in-frame only. Of some 150,000 clones listed, approximately 77% are singletons. Sequenced input: PBMCs. This TCR was sampled from a woman in her thirties or forties in good health and CMV-seronegative.

The CDR3 nucleotides are TGTGCTGCGGGGAACGGCCCTGGCTACACCTTC. It codes for CAAGNGPGYTF. The V gene is TRBV6-5, the J gene TRBJ1-2; D remains ambiguous. This CDR3 is 11 amino acids long. From germline, CDR1 is MNHEY and CDR2 SVGAGI.